The clone carrying this TCR beta chain was observed a handful of times. The antigen remains undetermined. The data stem from a study of T-cell memory formation after mild COVID-19. Background on the study: Among the donors, TCR clusters were largely specific to each donor. Whole-study results and caveats: Pre-infection memory showed some responding clones, and this suggested that cross-reactive memory joined. Whether second-wave clones peaking at day 37 were SARS-CoV-2 specific went unconfirmed. Contracting clones from day 15 to 85 had balanced CD4/CD8; later expanders favoured CD4+.

Each CDR3 protein is one row after TCRdb ran MiXCR on the 5' RACE reads. The profile shows approximately 100,000 distinct CDR3 sequences, around 10% of them singletons. The V gene lost 4 bases and the J gene lost 5 bases, with 12 bases spanning the gap. The CDR3 loop spans 13 amino acids. The V gene's germline CDR1 is SQVTM and CDR2 ANQGSEA. The source of this sequence is a man aged 18 to 29 who had mild COVID-19 (a few samples of this study predate the infection). Cell type and time point are not known. Sequencing was performed on PBMCs or a T cell subset sorted from them (not recorded which). This chain links TRBV29-1 with TRBJ2-4; D ambiguous. CDR3 bases: TGCAGCGTTGTGCAACAGCTAGAAAACATTCAGTACTTC. Translation gives CSVVQQLENIQYF.